This record concerns one TCR beta chain sequence. Its binding antigen is unknown. Base qualities were left out, and no much larger clone turns up one base away. These data originate in a study of metastatic and nonmetastatic thyroid tumors (dated by TCRdb to 2020 to 2022). About the study as a whole: Repertoires were compared across peripheral blood and tumor or nodule tissue samples from malignant and benign thyroid patients. Study-level results and caveats: TCR beta diversity was reported as significantly higher in malignant tumors than in benign nodules, in both blood and tumor samples.

Libraries were built with PCR. TCRdb lists the instrument as Illumina HiSeq 4000. High-throughput sequencing was used to profile the CDR3 region of the TCR beta-chain in every patient. As for the authors' bioinformatics: CDR3 differences across clinicopathological groups were used to build a classifier for discriminating distant-metastatic papillary thyroid cancer patients. The Shannon index was used to assess repertoire diversity, and the Morisita-Horn index was used to assess tumor-blood repertoire similarity. The raw public reads went through TCRdb reprocessing: fastp at Q25, MiXCR clone calling, in-frame beta chains kept. These V and J calls derive from TCRdb rather than the authors' analysis. Across this sample there are several thousand clones, with about 15% seen only once. More than 5.5% of the sample belongs to the ten largest clones. No treatment had been received by any patient before thyroid surgery. The study retrospectively analysed patient clinical samples collected from the early 2010s to the late 2010s using T-cell receptor beta sequencing.

The TCR was taken from a female donor with papillary thyroid cancer or a benign thyroid nodule (not recorded which). Some clones in this sample may be carry-over from other donors' samples. The source material was blood.

The CDR3 sequence is CASSLEGTGAYEQYF. The DNA is as follows: TGTGCCAGCAGTTTAGAAGGGACAGGGGCCTACGAGCAGTACTTC. The rearrangement combines TRBV12-3 or TRBV12-4 with TRBJ2-7; TRBD1 fits 10 bases in the junction. The CDR3 has 15 amino acids, counting the end cysteine and phenylalanine. Only CDR3 DNA is held: 45 bases, read in frame from base 1. Trimming leaves V shorter by 1 base and J shorter by 2 bases, with the junction holding 2 bases beyond the gene matches.